This T cell receptor beta chain was captured in a study of T cell responses to AZD1222 COVID-19 vaccine. Overall study findings and caveats: The donors showed a predominance of white British ancestry and of females, with possible underestimation of clonal diversity. Repertoire sampling happened only post peak T cell response. Close to half of spike-specific TCRs reportedly recognize unmutated variant regions.

Comment on this clone: Its antigen is as yet unknown.

Pooling of second doses given at about 4 or about 12 weeks was done. The method was immunoSEQ multiplex PCR; TCRdb's version includes in-frame clones alone and lacks a portion of them. Of roughly 96,000 clones listed, around nine tenths are singletons. The source material was peripheral blood, sampled 28 days after the second AZD1222 dose. This clonotype originated in an adult who received the AZD1222 COVID-19 vaccine.

The CDR3 protein is CASSLEGGLGPQHF. The CDR3 DNA sequence: TGTGCCAGCAGCTTAGAGGGGGGGCTAGGTCCCCAGCATTTT. The gene calls are TRBV7-2 and TRBJ1-5; D perhaps matches TRBD1 (6 bases). The CDR3 covers 14 residues. The V gene's germline CDR1 is SGHTA and CDR2 FQGNSA. V was shortened by 1 base and J by 10 bases, with 14 bases between the two germline ends. The variable domain in full, with the rest retrieved from reference TRBV7-2 and TRBJ1-5, is GAGVSQSPSNKVTEKGKDVELRCDPISGHTALYWYRQSLGQGLEFLIYFQGNSAPDKSGLPSDRFSAERTGGSVSTLTIQRTQQEDSAVYLCASSLEGGLGPQHFGDGTRLSIL.